This T cell receptor beta chain stems from a study of T cells in Graves' hyperthyroidism and ophthalmopathy. Losses at the gene ends were 5 bases for V and 0 bases for J; bases not matched to a gene: 2. The CDR3 extends over 17 amino acids. The germline V gene has CDR1 MDHEN and CDR2 SYDVKM. Ten or more counts support this clonotype. Its antigen remains unknown. On the basis of clinical symptoms, serum thyroxine and TRAb, thyroid ultrasound and orbital computed tomography, diagnoses were made. Amplified regions were TCR beta CDR3 sequences from RNA transcripts. A first-round RT-PCR of the TCR CDR3 used the HTBI primer set. One entry per CDR3 protein results from TCRdb running MiXCR on the multiplex PCR reads. The table includes 550,000 to 700,000 distinct CDR3 sequences, roughly 14% detected once. Study-wide results and caveats: Blood samples included most of the expanded thyroid clonotypes exceeding 0.001. Stable hyperthyroidism and ophthalmopathy were separated using 13 V-J signatures.

The chain recombines TRBV28 with TRBJ2-6, with TRBD2 matching 12 bases. Material for sequencing was blood. The clonotype comes from a woman aged 40 to 55 with Graves' ophthalmopathy. The CDR3 DNA reads as TGTGCCAGCAGTGGACTAGCGGGATTCTCTGGGGCCAACGTCCTGACTTTC. Its protein is CASSGLAGFSGANVLTF.